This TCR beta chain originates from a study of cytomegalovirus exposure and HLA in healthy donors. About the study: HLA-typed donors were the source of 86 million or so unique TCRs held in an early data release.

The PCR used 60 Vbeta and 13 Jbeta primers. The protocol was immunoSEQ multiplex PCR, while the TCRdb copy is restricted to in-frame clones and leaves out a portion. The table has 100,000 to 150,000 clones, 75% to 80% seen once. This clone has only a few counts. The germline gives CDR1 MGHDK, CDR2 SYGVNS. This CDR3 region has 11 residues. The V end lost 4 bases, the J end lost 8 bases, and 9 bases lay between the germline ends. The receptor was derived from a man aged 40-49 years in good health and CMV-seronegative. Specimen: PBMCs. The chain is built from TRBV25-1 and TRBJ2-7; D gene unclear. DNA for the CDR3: TGTGCCAGCAGTGTCACCTCTAAGCAGTACTTC. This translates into CASSVTSKQYF.